The 21 T cell receptor beta chains below come from one sample, sequenced in a study of cytomegalovirus exposure and HLA in healthy donors. Assay used: immunoSEQ multiplex PCR; TCRdb lists only in-frame clones, some missing. The profile shows over 200,000 clones, roughly 88% of them singletons. Sequencing used PBMCs. These receptors all stem from a woman under 40 in good health and CMV-seronegative.

J is TRBJ2-7 and V is TRBV11-2; D possibly uses TRBD1 or TRBD2 (6 bases each). Trimming removed 5 bases at V and 2 bases at J, with 13 bases between. The germline V gene encodes CDR1 SGHAT and CDR2 FQNNGV. This CDR3 has 14 amino acids. In nucleotides, the CDR3 is TGTGCCAGCAGCCCCAGGGGACTGCCCTACGAGCAGTACTTC. Protein: CASSPRGLPYEQYF.

The chain carries TRBV28 and TRBJ2-2; D possibly uses TRBD1 or TRBD2 (6 bases each). Trimming pared 7 bases from V and 4 bases from J, leaving 13 bases between. Looked up from germline, CDR1 is MDHEN and CDR2 is SYDVKM. The CDR3 is 14 amino acids. Here the CDR3 reads CASNLRGLTGELFF. The CDR3 DNA is TGTGCCAGCAACCTCAGGGGACTCACCGGGGAGCTGTTTTTT. Supplemented by reference TRBV28 and TRBJ2-2, the full variable domain reads DVKVTQSSRYLVKRTGEKVFLECVQDMDHENMFWYRQDPGLGLRLIYFSYDVKMKEKGDIPEGYSVSREKKERFSLILESASTNQTSMYLCASNLRGLTGELFFGEGSRLTVL.

This clone was seen once. The gene calls are TRBV29-1 and TRBJ1-2; 8 bases fit TRBD1. J lost 7 bases, V lost 4 bases, and 5 bases had no gene match. Germline values: CDR1 SQVTM, CDR2 ANQGSEA. CDR3 length equals 12 residues. This chain's CDR3 is CSVAGQGRGYTF. The CDR3, as DNA: TGCAGCGTTGCCGGACAGGGCCGTGGCTACACCTTC.

This chain connects TRBV28 to TRBJ2-7, with 9 bases matching TRBD2. The CDR3 totals 17 residues. With 5 bases clipped from V and 6 bases from J, the junction kept 17 bases outside the gene matches. CDR1 and CDR2 from the germline V gene are MDHEN and SYDVKM. The CDR3 here is CASSTRGSGSLLSEQYF. DNA of the CDR3: TGTGCCAGCAGTACCCGGGGTAGCGGGAGTCTGTTGTCCGAGCAGTACTTC.

The rearrangement links TRBV5-7 to TRBJ1-3, with a weak D call TRBD1 (5 bases). TRBV5-7 is reported as an ORF; its role is uncertain. This CDR3 contains 15 residues. The germline V and J ends were trimmed by 4 bases and 1 base, with 12 bases remaining between them. CDR3 protein: CASSRDSTSGNTIYF. The CDR3, as DNA: TGTGCCAGCAGCCGAGACAGCACTTCTGGAAACACCATATATTTT.

The chain combines TRBV4-3 with TRBJ2-5; a weak D match, TRBD2 (5 bases). The V end was cut by 4 bases, the J end by 1 base, with 13 bases between. The CDR3 runs 15 residues. Per the germline V gene, CDR1 is LGHNA and CDR2 is YSLEER. The CDR3 loop reads CASSRRSGSQETQYF. The CDR3 DNA follows: TGCGCCAGCAGCCGTAGAAGCGGATCCCAAGAGACCCAGTACTTC.

The chain employs TRBV2 and TRBJ2-7; a possible D gene is TRBD1 (6 bases). V lost 6 bases, J lost 7 bases, and 19 bases lay in between. The CDR3 runs to 14 residues. CDR1 SNHLY and CDR2 FYNNEI come from the germline V gene. The chain's CDR3 is CASSPRLGANEQYF. The CDR3 DNA sequence: TGTGCCAGCAGCCCCCGTCTGGGGGCGAATGAGCAGTACTTC. Complete variable domain (other parts from reference TRBV2 and TRBJ2-7): EPEVTQTPSHQVTQMGQEVILRCVPISNHLYFYWYRQILGQKVEFLVSFYNNEISEKSEIFDDQFSVERPDGSNFTLKIRSTKLEDSAMYFCASSPRLGANEQYFGPGTRLTVT.

This chain joins TRBV29-1 and TRBJ2-3; D remains ambiguous. Germline V gene lookup returns CDR1 SQVTM and CDR2 ANQGSEA. The CDR3 totals 12 residues. The V and J ends lost 6 bases and 0 bases respectively, with 7 bases between them. Here the CDR3 reads CSVDTSTDTQYF. CDR3 DNA sequence: TGCAGCGTAGATACAAGCACAGATACGCAGTATTTT.

J is TRBJ2-7 and V is TRBV5-1; TRBD1 matches at 8 bases. With V trimmed by 4 bases and J by 3 bases, 3 bases remained unmatched. This CDR3 spans 13 amino acids. Germline V gives CDR1 SGHRS, CDR2 YFSETQ. CDR3 loop: CASSADRDYEQYF. The CDR3 DNA is TGCGCCAGCAGCGCGGACAGGGACTACGAGCAGTACTTC.

The chain employs TRBV2 and TRBJ1-5, with D perhaps TRBD1 (5 bases). Per the germline V gene, CDR1 is SNHLY and CDR2 is FYNNEI. CDR3 length: 15 residues. The V and J ends lost 1 base and 7 bases respectively, with 14 bases between them. The CDR3 sequence: CASSEGQGFNQPQHF. Here the CDR3 DNA reads TGTGCCAGCAGTGAAGGGCAGGGTTTTAACCAGCCCCAGCATTTT.

The V call is TRBV5-1, the J call TRBJ1-5; D remains unclear. Deletions cut 0 bases from V and 2 bases from J, with 9 bases between. Germline V gene sequence: CDR1 SGHRS, CDR2 YFSETQ. The CDR3 totals 15 residues. The CDR3 region has the DNA TGCGCCAGCAGCTTGGACCGGGCTGGCAATCAGCCCCAGCATTTT. Translation: CASSLDRAGNQPQHF. Based on the CDR3 plus reference TRBV5-1 and TRBJ1-5, the full variable domain is KAGVTQTPRYLIKTRGQQVTLSCSPISGHRSVSWYQQTPGQGLQFLFEYFSETQRNKGNFPGRFSGRQFSNSRSEMNVSTLELGDSALYLCASSLDRAGNQPQHFGDGTRLSIL.

The chain has TRBV27 and TRBJ2-2; the D call may be TRBD1 or TRBD2 (5 bases each). Deletions cut 2 bases from V and 4 bases from J, with 8 bases between. From germline, CDR1 is MNHEY and CDR2 SMNVEV (reference sequence). The CDR3 spans 14 residues. The CDR3 nucleotides are TGTGCCAGCAGTTTAGGGGGAATCACCGGGGAGCTGTTTTTT. This encodes CASSLGGITGELFF.

J is TRBJ2-7 and V is TRBV4-3; D is unresolved. V shed 1 base and J shed 0 bases, with 10 bases lying between them. CDR1 is LGHNA, CDR2 YSLEER, per germline. The length of the CDR3 is 15 residues. In DNA, the CDR3 is TGCGCCAGCAGCCAAGGATGGGGTTCCTCCTACGAGCAGTACTTC. This codes for CASSQGWGSSYEQYF.

J is TRBJ2-4 and V is TRBV4-2; 7 positions match TRBD1. Trimming at V came to 4 bases and at J to 1 base, leaving 13 bases not matched to a gene. The CDR3 runs to 18 residues. Germline V CDR1 and CDR2: LGHNA, YNFKEQ. The CDR3 DNA is TGTGCCAGCAGCCCCGGGACAGTCAGCCGTGCGGCCAAAAACATTCAGTACTTC. Protein product: CASSPGTVSRAAKNIQYF.

J is TRBJ2-7 and V is TRBV29-1, with D possibly being TRBD2 (5 bases). The germline V gene has CDR1 SQVTM and CDR2 ANQGSEA. The CDR3 has 11 residues. The V end lost 4 bases, the J end lost 2 bases, and 6 bases lay between the germline ends. The CDR3 DNA sequence: TGCAGCGTTGGAGGGACCTACGAGCAGTACTTC. This gives the protein CSVGGTYEQYF.

This sequence joins TRBV4-1 and TRBJ2-7; D might be TRBD1 or TRBD2, each matching 5 bases. The CDR3 loop spans 15 amino acids. Germline CDR1 MGHRA, CDR2 YSYEKL. The V and J ends lost 1 base and 2 bases respectively, with 12 bases between them. Written as DNA, the CDR3 is TGCGCCAGCAGCCAAGTGCCAGGGACCACCTACGAGCAGTACTTC. The encoded protein is CASSQVPGTTYEQYF.

CDR3 in amino acids: CASSRTSGRVPYEQYF. CDR3 DNA: TGTGCCAGCAGCAGGACTAGCGGGAGGGTGCCCTACGAGCAGTACTTC. The rearrangement uses TRBV5-8 and TRBJ2-7; 15 bases fit TRBD2. CDR1 is SGHTS, CDR2 YDEGEE, per germline. The trim removed 4 bases at V and 2 bases at J, leaving 4 bases unmatched. The CDR3 runs 16 residues.

The chain has TRBV9 and TRBJ2-1, with D possibly TRBD2 on 7 matching bases. Germline-derived CDR1 and CDR2 are SGDLS and YYNGEE. The V and J ends lost 0 bases and 0 bases respectively, with 13 bases between them. This CDR3 is 17 amino acids long. This CDR3 reads CASSVEGGVISYNEQFF. CDR3 in DNA: TGTGCCAGCAGCGTAGAAGGGGGGGTTATCTCCTACAATGAGCAGTTCTTC.

CDR3: CASKRTRTSYPDTQYF. CDR3 sequence (DNA): TGTGCCAGTAAACGGACCCGGACTAGCTACCCAGATACGCAGTATTTT. The chain joins TRBV19 to TRBJ2-3, with 8 bases lining up with TRBD2. CDR1 LNHDA and CDR2 SQIVND come from the germline V gene (reference sequence). Trimming removed 7 bases from V and 4 bases from J; junction bases left unmatched: 13. The CDR3 is 16 amino acids.

The chain recombines TRBV28 with TRBJ1-3; D might be TRBD1 (6 bases). From germline, CDR1 is MDHEN and CDR2 SYDVKM. The length of the CDR3 is 15 residues. V gave up 2 bases and J gave up 2 bases, with 10 bases separating them. The CDR3 is CASSLRGRTGNTIYF. In DNA, the CDR3 is TGTGCCAGCAGTTTACGGGGGCGAACTGGAAACACCATATATTTT.

This clone has more than one count but fewer than ten. The chain employs TRBV2 and TRBJ2-7; D is undetermined. This CDR3 is 10 amino acids long. Per the germline V gene, CDR1 is SNHLY and CDR2 is FYNNEI. The V and J ends lost 4 bases and 2 bases respectively, with 0 bases between them. The CDR3 coding sequence is TGTGCCAGCAGTGCCTACGAGCAGTACTTC. This gives the protein CASSAYEQYF.